The next 2 T cell receptor beta chains were all read from a single sample in a study of blood T cell repertoires in COVID-19. Measured with immunoSEQ multiplex PCR; TCRdb has only the in-frame clones, and not every one. Found here are roughly 200,000 clones, approximately 90% of them singletons; the top ten hold about a sixth. Sequenced material: peripheral blood. Every receptor here comes from a man aged 50 to 59 with COVID-19, enrolled during active disease.

The rearrangement uses TRBV27 and TRBJ1-4, with 9 bases that match TRBD1. This CDR3 is 15 amino acids long. CDR1 MNHEY and CDR2 SMNVEV come from the germline V gene (reference sequence). V shed 0 bases and J 8 bases; nucleotides not matched to a gene: 4. CDR3 sequence reads: CASSLSGTGQEKLFF. CDR3 bases: TGTGCCAGCAGTTTATCCGGGACAGGGCAGGAAAAACTGTTTTTT.

The chain uses TRBV7-9 and TRBJ1-2; 8 bases agree with TRBD1. With V trimmed by 2 bases and J by 8 bases, 4 bases remained unmatched. Germline V gene data show CDR1 as SEHNR and CDR2 as FQNEAQ (reference sequence). The CDR3 totals 13 residues. DNA of the CDR3: TGTGCCAGCAGCTTACAGGGGGCGGAAGGCTACACCTTC. Translation gives CASSLQGAEGYTF.